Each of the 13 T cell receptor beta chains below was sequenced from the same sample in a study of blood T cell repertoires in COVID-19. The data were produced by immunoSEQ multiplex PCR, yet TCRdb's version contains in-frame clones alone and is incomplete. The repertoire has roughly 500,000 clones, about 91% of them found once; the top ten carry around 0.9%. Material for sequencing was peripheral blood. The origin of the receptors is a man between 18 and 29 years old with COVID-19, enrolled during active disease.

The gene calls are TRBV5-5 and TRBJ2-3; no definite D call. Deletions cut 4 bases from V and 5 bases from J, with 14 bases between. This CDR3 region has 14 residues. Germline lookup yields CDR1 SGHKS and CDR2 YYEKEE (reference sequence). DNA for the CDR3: TGTGCCAGCAGCCCAGACTGGGTTCAAGATACGCAGTATTTT. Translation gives CASSPDWVQDTQYF.

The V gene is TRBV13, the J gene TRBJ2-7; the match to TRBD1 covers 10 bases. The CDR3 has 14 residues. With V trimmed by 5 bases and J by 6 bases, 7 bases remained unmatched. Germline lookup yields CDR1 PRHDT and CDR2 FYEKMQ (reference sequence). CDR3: CASSTGQGFTEQYF. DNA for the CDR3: TGTGCCAGCAGCACGGGACAGGGGTTTACCGAGCAGTACTTC.

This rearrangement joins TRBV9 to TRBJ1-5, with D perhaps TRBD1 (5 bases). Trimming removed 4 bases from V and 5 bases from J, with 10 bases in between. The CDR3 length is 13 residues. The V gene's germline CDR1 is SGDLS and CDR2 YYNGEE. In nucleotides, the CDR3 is TGTGCCAGCAGCTACGCGGGGGATCAGCCCCAGCATTTT. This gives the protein CASSYAGDQPQHF.

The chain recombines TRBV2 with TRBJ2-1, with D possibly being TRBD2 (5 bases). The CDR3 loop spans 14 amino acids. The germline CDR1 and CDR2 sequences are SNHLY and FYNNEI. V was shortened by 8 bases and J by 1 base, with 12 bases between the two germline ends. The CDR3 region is CASASGLSYNEQFF. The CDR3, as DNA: TGTGCCAGCGCCAGCGGTTTATCCTACAATGAGCAGTTCTTC.

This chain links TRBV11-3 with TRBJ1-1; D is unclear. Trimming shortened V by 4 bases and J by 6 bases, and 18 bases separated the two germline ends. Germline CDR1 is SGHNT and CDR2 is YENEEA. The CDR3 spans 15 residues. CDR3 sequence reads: CASSSTPGNWAEAFF. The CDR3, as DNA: TGTGCCAGCAGCTCCACCCCGGGAAATTGGGCTGAAGCTTTCTTT. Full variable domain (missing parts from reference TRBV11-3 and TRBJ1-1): EAGVVQSPRYKIIEKKQPVAFWCNPISGHNTLYWYLQNLGQGPELLIRYENEEAVDDSQLPKDRFSAERLKGVDSTLKIQPAELGDSAVYLCASSSTPGNWAEAFFGQGTRLTVV.

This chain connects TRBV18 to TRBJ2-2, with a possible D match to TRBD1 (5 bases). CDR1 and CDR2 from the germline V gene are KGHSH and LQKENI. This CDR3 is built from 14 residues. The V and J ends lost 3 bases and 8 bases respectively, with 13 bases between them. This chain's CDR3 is CASSPGQGEGELFF. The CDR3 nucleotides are TGTGCCAGCTCACCGGGCCAGGGCGAGGGGGAGCTGTTTTTT.

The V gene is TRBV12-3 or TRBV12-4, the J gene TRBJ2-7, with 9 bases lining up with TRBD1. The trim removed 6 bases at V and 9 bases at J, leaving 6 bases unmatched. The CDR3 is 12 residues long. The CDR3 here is CASRMTGGAQYF. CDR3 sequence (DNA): TGTGCCAGCAGAATGACAGGGGGTGCGCAGTACTTC.

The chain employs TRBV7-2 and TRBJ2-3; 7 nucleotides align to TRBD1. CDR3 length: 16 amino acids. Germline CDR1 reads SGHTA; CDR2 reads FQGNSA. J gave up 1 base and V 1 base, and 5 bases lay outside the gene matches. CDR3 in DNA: TGTGCCAGCAGCTTAGGAAGGACAGGCCGCACAGATACGCAGTATTTT. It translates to CASSLGRTGRTDTQYF.

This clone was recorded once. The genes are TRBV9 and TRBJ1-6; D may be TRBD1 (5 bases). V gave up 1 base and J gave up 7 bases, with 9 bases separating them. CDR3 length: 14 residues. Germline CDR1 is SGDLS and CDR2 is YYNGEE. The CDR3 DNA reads TGTGCCAGCAGCGTATCAGGGTACAATTCACCCCTCCACTTT. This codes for CASSVSGYNSPLHF.

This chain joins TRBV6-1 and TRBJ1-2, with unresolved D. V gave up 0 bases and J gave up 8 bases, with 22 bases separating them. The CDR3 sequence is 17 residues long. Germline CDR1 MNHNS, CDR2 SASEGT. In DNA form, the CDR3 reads TGTGCCAGCAGTGAAGCGCTCGGTAAGAGCCCGACTCAGGGCTACACCTTC. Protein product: CASSEALGKSPTQGYTF.

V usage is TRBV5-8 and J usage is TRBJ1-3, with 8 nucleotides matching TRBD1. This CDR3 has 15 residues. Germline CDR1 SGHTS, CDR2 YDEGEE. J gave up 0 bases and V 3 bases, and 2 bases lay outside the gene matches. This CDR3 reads CASSWDRNSGNTIYF. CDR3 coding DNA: TGTGCCAGCAGCTGGGACAGGAACTCTGGAAACACCATATATTTT.

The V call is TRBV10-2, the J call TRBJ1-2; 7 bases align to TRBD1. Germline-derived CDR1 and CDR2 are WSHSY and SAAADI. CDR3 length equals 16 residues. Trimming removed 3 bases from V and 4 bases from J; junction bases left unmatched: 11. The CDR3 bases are TGCGCCAGCAGTGACCGAGCAGGGGGAACGATCTATGGCTACACCTTC. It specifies CASSDRAGGTIYGYTF.

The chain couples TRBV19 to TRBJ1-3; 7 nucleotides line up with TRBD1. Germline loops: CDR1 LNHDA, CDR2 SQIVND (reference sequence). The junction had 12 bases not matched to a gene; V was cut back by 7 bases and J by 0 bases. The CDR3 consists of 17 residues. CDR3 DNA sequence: TGTGCCAGTATAAAGGGACAGCAGCCCACCTCTGGAAACACCATATATTTT. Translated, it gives CASIKGQQPTSGNTIYF.